This is a list of T cell receptor beta chains from one sample in a study of T cells in Graves' hyperthyroidism and ophthalmopathy. TCRdb re-called the multiplex PCR reads with MiXCR, one entry per CDR3 protein. The data hold 150,000 or so distinct CDR3 sequences, with roughly 10% observed a single time. The sequenced sample consisted of blood. The receptors were sampled from a woman under 30 with Graves' hyperthyroidism that later progressed to Graves' ophthalmopathy. Both conserved end residues are part of each CDR3. The D gene is left open where the match is weak. Only some rows state a clone size, as once, few, many or a class for expanded clones.

NA | many | TRBJ1-3 | TRBV6-1 | TGTGCCAGCAGCCCCCCCGGCGGAAACACCATATATTTT | CASSPPGGNTIYF
TRBD2 | many | TRBJ2-7 | TRBV30 | TGTGCCACTGATAGGACTAGCGGAACCTACGAGCAGTACTTC | CATDRTSGTYEQYF
NA | many | TRBJ2-2 | TRBV6-1 | TGTGCCAGCAGTTTCGGAAGGGTCTCCCGCGGGGAGCTGTTTTTT | CASSFGRVSRGELFF
TRBD2 | few | TRBJ2-1 | TRBV6-1 | TGTGCCAGCAGTGAAGATAGCGGGGGGGGTTACAATGAGCAGTTCTTC | CASSEDSGGGYNEQFF
NA | many | TRBJ2-7 | TRBV2 | TGTGCCAGCAGTGAAGGCAGTAACGAGCAGTACTTC | CASSEGSNEQYF
TRBD1 | NA | TRBJ1-2 | TRBV5-4 | TGTGCCAGCAGCTTTGGGACAGGGGTTAACTATGGCTACACCTTC | CASSFGTGVNYGYTF
NA | NA | TRBJ2-2 | TRBV12-3/TRBV12-4 | TGTGCCAGCGGGGGTGCCGGGGAGCTGTTTTTT | CASGGAGELFF
NA | many | TRBJ2-7 | TRBV20-1 | TGCAGTGCTAGAGATGGGAACAGCGGCGGCTACGAGCAGTACTTC | CSARDGNSGGYEQYF
TRBD2 | many | TRBJ2-1 | TRBV7-9 | TGTGCCAGCAGCTCAGGACTAGCCAATGAGCAGTTCTTC | CASSSGLANEQFF
NA | NA | TRBJ1-5 | TRBV6-1 | TGTGCCAGCAGTGAAACAGGGAGTCAGCCCCAGCATTTT | CASSETGSQPQHF
NA | many | TRBJ1-1 | TRBV12-3/TRBV12-4 | TGTGCCAGCATTATTGGGAGGGGCGGTGGGAACACTGAAGCTTTCTTT | CASIIGRGGGNTEAFF
TRBD1 | few | TRBJ1-2 | TRBV18 | TGTGCCAGCTCACCACGGACAGGGGGCCGAAACGTTAGAAGGGACTATGGCTACACCTTC | CASSPRTGGRNVRRDYGYTF
NA | NA | TRBJ2-6 | TRBV10-3 | TGTGCCATCAGTGAGTCGCGCGGTCGGATCTCTGGGGCCAACGTCCTGACTTTC | CAISESRGRISGANVLTF
TRBD1 | many | TRBJ1-5 | TRBV6-1 | TGTGCCAGCAACCCCACAGGGGCCGGCAATCAGCCCCAGCATTTT | CASNPTGAGNQPQHF
TRBD1 | many | TRBJ1-5 | TRBV18 | TGTGCCAGCTCAGCGGACAGGGGGTTGGGTCAGCCCCAGCATTTT | CASSADRGLGQPQHF
TRBD1 | many | TRBJ1-1 | TRBV6-1 | TGTGCCAGCACCAGGACAGGGTACACTGAAGCTTTCTTT | CASTRTGYTEAFF
NA | many | TRBJ1-5 | TRBV20-1 | TGCAGTGCTTCCCGTAGGACAGATAATCAGCCCCAGCATTTT | CSASRRTDNQPQHF
NA | NA | TRBJ2-5 | TRBV3-1 | TGTGCCAGCAGCCTCCAGTTCGAGGAGCGAGGGAAAGAGACCCAGTACTTC | CASSLQFEERGKETQYF
TRBD2 | NA | TRBJ2-2 | TRBV20-1 | TGCAGTGCTAGGAGGGATAGGCTAGCGGGAGCTTACACCGGGGAGCTGTTTTTT | CSARRDRLAGAYTGELFF
TRBD2 | many | TRBJ2-4 | TRBV2 | TGTGCCAGCAGCCCCGGGACTAGTTCGTTCATTCAGTACTTC | CASSPGTSSFIQYF
TRBD1 | few | TRBJ1-6 | TRBV12-3/TRBV12-4 | TGTGCCAGCAGTTTCAGGGGACAGGGTTCACCCCTCCACTTT | CASSFRGQGSPLHF
NA | NA | TRBJ2-2 | TRBV9 | TGTGCCAGCAGCGGGTACACCGGGGAGCTGTTTTTT | CASSGYTGELFF
NA | many | TRBJ1-2 | TRBV6-1 | TGTGCCAGCAGTTCCGATATTACTGACCTATACTATGGCTACACCTTC | CASSSDITDLYYGYTF
TRBD1 | many | TRBJ1-1 | TRBV6-1 | TGTGCCAGCAATCTCGACAGGGTGAACACTGAAGCTTTCTTT | CASNLDRVNTEAFF
TRBD1 | many | TRBJ1-1 | TRBV5-1 | TGCGCCAGCAGCCCCGACAGGGCGAACACTGAAGCTTTCTTT | CASSPDRANTEAFF
NA | NA | TRBJ2-2 | TRBV25-1 | TGTGCCAGCAGTGACCCCCGCGCCGGGGAGCTGTTTTTT | CASSDPRAGELFF
NA | many | TRBJ1-5 | TRBV12-3/TRBV12-4 | TGTGCCAGCAGGATGGACGGGGTCTGGCAGCCCCAGCATTTT | CASRMDGVWQPQHF
NA | few | TRBJ1-2 | TRBV6-9 | TGTGCCAGCAGTTCACGGGGGGGCTATGGCTACACCTTC | CASSSRGGYGYTF
TRBD2 | many | TRBJ2-6 | TRBV6-6 | TGTGCCAGCAGTTACTACGTAGGTGCGGGAGGGACTGGGGCCAACGTCCTGACTTTC | CASSYYVGAGGTGANVLTF
NA | many | TRBJ2-1 | TRBV9 | TGTGCCAGCAGTCCTAGGGGCGGGACTAATGAGCAGTTCTTC | CASSPRGGTNEQFF
NA | many | TRBJ2-5 | TRBV6-1 | TGTGCCAGCAACCGGGACGGACAAGAGACCCAGTACTTC | CASNRDGQETQYF
NA | few | TRBJ1-5 | TRBV4-1 | TGCGCCAGCAGCCGGAGGTTTGACAGTACCTTGGAGCCCCAGCATTTT | CASSRRFDSTLEPQHF
NA | many | TRBJ1-1 | TRBV6-6 | TGTGCCAGCAGTTACTCCGGGGAGAACACTGAAGCTTTCTTT | CASSYSGENTEAFF